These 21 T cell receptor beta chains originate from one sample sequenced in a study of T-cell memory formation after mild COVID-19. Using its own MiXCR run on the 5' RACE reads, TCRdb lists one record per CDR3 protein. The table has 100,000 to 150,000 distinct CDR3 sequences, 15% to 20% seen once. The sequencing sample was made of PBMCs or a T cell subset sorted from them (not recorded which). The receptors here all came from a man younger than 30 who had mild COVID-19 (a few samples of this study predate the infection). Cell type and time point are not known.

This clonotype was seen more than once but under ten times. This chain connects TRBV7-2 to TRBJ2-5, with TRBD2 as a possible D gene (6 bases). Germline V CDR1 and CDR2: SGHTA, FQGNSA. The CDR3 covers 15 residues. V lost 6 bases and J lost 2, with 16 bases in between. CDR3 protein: CASSGAAGRQETQYF. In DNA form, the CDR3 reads TGTGCCAGCAGTGGGGCGGCGGGGCGGCAAGAGACCCAGTACTTC.

This CDR3 is CASSLMRGTGVFYEQYF. The CDR3 nucleotides are TGTGCCAGCAGCTTAATGCGAGGGACTGGAGTCTTCTACGAGCAGTACTTC. This chain connects TRBV7-3 to TRBJ2-7; possibly TRBD2 for D (6 bases). The CDR3 totals 17 residues. Germline values: CDR1 SGHTA, CDR2 FQGTGA. The germline V and J ends were trimmed by 1 base and 3 bases, with 19 bases remaining between them.

CDR3 region: CASSLQGGPGNTIYF. The DNA of the CDR3 is TGTGCCAGCAGCCTACAGGGAGGGCCTGGAAACACCATATATTTT. This chain joins TRBV9 and TRBJ1-3; maybe TRBD1 (6 bases). V lost 4 bases, J lost 2 bases, and 13 bases lay in between. CDR3 size: 15 residues. CDR1 is SGDLS and CDR2 is YYNGEE in the germline V gene.

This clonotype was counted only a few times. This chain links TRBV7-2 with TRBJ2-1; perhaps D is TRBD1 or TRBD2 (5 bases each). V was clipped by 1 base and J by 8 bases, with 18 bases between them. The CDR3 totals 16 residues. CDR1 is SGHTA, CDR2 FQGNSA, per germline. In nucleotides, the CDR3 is TGTGCCAGCAGCTTAGTTGACTGGGTAGGGGACCATGAGCAGTTCTTC. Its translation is CASSLVDWVGDHEQFF. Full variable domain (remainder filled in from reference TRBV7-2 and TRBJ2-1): GAGVSQSPSNKVTEKGKDVELRCDPISGHTALYWYRQSLGQGLEFLIYFQGNSAPDKSGLPSDRFSAERTGGSVSTLTIQRTQQEDSAVYLCASSLVDWVGDHEQFFGPGTRLTVL.

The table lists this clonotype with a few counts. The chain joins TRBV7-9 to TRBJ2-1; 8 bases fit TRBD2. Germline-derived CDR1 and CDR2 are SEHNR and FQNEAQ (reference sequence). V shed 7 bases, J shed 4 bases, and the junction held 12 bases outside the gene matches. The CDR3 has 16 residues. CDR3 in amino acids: CASTMEAGGLYNEQFF. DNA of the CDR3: TGTGCCAGCACCATGGAGGCGGGGGGCCTGTACAATGAGCAGTTCTTC.

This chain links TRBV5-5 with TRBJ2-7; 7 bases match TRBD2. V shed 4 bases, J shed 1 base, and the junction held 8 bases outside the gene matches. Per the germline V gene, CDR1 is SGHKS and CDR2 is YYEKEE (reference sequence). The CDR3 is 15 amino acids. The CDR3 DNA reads TGTGCCAGCAGCCTCAGAGCGGGAATGTCCTACGAGCAGTACGTC. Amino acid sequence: CASSLRAGMSYEQYV.

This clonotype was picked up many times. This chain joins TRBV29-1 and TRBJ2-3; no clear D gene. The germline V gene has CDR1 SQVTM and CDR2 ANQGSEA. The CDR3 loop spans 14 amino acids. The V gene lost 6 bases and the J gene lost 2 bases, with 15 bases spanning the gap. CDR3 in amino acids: CSVAPWTDTDTQYF. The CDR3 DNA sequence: TGCAGCGTAGCGCCCTGGACGGACACAGATACGCAGTATTTT.

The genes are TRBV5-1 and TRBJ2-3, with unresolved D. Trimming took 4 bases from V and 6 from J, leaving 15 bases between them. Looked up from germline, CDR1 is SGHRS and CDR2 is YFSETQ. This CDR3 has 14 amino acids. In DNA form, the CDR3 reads TGCGCCAGCAGCGTCGAGGCAGGTCTCGATACGCAGTATTTT. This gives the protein CASSVEAGLDTQYF.

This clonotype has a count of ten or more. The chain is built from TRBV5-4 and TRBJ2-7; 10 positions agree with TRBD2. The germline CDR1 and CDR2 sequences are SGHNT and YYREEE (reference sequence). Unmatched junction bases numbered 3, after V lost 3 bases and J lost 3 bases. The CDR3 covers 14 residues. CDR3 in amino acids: CASSSLAGNYEQYF. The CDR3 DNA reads TGTGCCAGCAGCTCACTAGCGGGGAACTACGAGCAGTACTTC.

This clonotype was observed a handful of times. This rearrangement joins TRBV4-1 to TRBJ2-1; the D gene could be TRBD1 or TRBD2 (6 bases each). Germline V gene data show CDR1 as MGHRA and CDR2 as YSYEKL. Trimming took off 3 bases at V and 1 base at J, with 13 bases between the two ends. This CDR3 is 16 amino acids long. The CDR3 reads CASSHRTGTSYNEQFF. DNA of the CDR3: TGCGCCAGCAGCCATAGAACAGGGACTTCCTACAATGAGCAGTTCTTC.

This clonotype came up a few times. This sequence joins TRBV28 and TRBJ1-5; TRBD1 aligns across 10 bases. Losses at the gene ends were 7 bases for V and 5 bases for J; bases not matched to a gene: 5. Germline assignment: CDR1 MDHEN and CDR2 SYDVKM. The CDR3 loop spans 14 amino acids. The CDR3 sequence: CASNPGQGYQPQHF. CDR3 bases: TGTGCCAGCAATCCGGGACAGGGGTATCAGCCCCAGCATTTT.

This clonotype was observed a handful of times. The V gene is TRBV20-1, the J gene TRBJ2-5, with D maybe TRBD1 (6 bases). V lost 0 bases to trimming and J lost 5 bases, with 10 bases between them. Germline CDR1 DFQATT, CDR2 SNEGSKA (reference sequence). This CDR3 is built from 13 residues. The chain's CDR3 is CSAREGQGETQYF. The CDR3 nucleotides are TGCAGTGCTAGAGAGGGTCAGGGGGAGACCCAGTACTTC.

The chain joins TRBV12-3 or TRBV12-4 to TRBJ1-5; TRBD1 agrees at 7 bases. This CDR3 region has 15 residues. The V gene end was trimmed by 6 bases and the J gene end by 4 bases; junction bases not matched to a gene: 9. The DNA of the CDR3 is TGTGCCAGCAGCCAATTGGACAGGAGGAATCAGCCCCAGCATTTT. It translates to CASSQLDRRNQPQHF.

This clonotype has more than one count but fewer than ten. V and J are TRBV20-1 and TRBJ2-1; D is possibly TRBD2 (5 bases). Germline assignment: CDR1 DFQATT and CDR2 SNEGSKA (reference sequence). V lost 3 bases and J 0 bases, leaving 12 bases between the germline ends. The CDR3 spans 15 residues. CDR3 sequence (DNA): TGCAGTGCTAGGACTCCGGGAAACTCCTACAATGAGCAGTTCTTC. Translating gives CSARTPGNSYNEQFF.

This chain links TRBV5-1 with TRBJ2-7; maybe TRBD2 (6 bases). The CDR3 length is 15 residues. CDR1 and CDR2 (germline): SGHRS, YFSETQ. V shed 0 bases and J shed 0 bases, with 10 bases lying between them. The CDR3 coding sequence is TGCGCCAGCAGCTTGGCCGGAGGGTACTCCTACGAGCAGTACTTC. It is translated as CASSLAGGYSYEQYF.

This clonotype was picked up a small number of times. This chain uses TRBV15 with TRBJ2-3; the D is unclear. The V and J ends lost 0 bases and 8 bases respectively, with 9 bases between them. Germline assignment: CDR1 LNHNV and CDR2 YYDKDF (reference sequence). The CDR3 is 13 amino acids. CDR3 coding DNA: TGTGCCACCAGCAGAGATGAGGTGGCTACGCAGTATTTT. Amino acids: CATSRDEVATQYF.

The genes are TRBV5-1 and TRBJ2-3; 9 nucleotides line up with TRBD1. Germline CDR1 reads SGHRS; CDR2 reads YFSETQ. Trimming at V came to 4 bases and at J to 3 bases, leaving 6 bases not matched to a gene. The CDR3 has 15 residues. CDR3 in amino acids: CASSVGTGPTDTQYF. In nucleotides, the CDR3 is TGCGCCAGCAGCGTGGGGACAGGGCCTACAGATACGCAGTATTTT.

The CDR3: CASSQENWDYGYTF. The CDR3 nucleotides are TGCGCCAGCAGCCAAGAAAATTGGGACTATGGCTACACCTTC. The rearrangement joins TRBV4-1 to TRBJ1-2; D unclear. This CDR3 has 14 amino acids. Germline CDR1 and CDR2: MGHRA and YSYEKL. Trimming stripped 0 bases from V and 3 bases from J, with 8 bases between.

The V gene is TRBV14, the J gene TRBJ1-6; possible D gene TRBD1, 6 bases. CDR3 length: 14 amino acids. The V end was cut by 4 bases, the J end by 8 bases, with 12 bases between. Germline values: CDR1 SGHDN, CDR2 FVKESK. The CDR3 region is CASSRSPGDSPLHF. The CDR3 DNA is TGTGCCAGCAGCCGCTCTCCAGGGGATTCACCCCTCCACTTT. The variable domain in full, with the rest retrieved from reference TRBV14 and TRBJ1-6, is EAGVTQFPSHSVIEKGQTVTLRCDPISGHDNLYWYRRVMGKEIKFLLHFVKESKQDESGMPNNRFLAERTGGTYSTLKVQPAELEDSGVYFCASSRSPGDSPLHFGNGTRLTVT.

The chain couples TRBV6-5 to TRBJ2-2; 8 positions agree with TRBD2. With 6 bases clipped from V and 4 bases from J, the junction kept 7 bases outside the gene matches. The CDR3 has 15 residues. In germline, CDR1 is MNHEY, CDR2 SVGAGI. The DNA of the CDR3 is TGTGCCAGCAGCTCAGCGGGGGAGGGCACCGGGGAGCTGTTTTTT. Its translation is CASSSAGEGTGELFF.

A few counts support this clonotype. The DNA for the CDR3 is TGCGCCAGCAGCTTGGGTCAGGAAGCAGATACGCAGTATTTT. Translation: CASSLGQEADTQYF. This sequence joins TRBV5-1 and TRBJ2-3; the D is unclear. Trimming stripped 0 bases from V and 4 bases from J, with 9 bases between. Germline lookup yields CDR1 SGHRS and CDR2 YFSETQ. The CDR3 is 14 residues long.